Below, 6 T cell receptor beta chains from the same sample are listed, as sequenced in a study of T cell repertoires and HLA-DP antigens. Method: immunoSEQ multiplex PCR; TCRdb's copy keeps in-frame clones and lacks some. The top ten clones hold more than 0.25% of a sample with about 110,000 clones, 90% to 95% of them seen once. These receptors lack a known antigen. The specimen was CD4+ T cells from PBMCs. The receptors derive from a woman between 18 and 29 years old in good health and CMV-seronegative.

The rearrangement uses TRBV4-3 and TRBJ2-7; a weak D match, TRBD2 (6 bases). This CDR3 comprises 15 residues. Trimming cost V 0 bases and J 0 bases, with 9 bases left between them. Germline loops: CDR1 LGHNA, CDR2 YSLEER. CDR3 sequence reads: CASSQEGGASYEQYV. For the CDR3, the DNA is TGCGCCAGCAGCCAAGAGGGCGGGGCCTCCTACGAGCAGTACGTC.

This rearrangement joins TRBV7-2 to TRBJ2-5, with 11 bases fitting TRBD2. CDR3 length: 15 amino acids. The V segment lost 5 bases and the J segment 5 bases; nucleotides outside the gene matches: 7. Germline V gives CDR1 SGHTA, CDR2 FQGNSA. The CDR3 DNA is TGTGCCAGCAGCCTTACTAGCGGGGGTTATGAGACCCAGTACTTC. It yields the protein CASSLTSGGYETQYF.

V usage is TRBV5-5 and J usage is TRBJ1-2; 10 positions agree with TRBD1. Germline loops: CDR1 SGHKS, CDR2 YYEKEE (reference sequence). Trimming took 0 bases from V and 4 from J; bases not matched to a gene: 3. The CDR3 sequence is 15 residues long. CDR3 residues: CASSLGQGAGYGYTF. In DNA, the CDR3 is TGTGCCAGCAGCTTGGGACAGGGGGCCGGCTATGGCTACACCTTC.

Only one count was recorded for this clone. This chain connects TRBV5-5 to TRBJ2-6, with a possible D match to TRBD1 (7 bases). This CDR3 is 15 amino acids long. The germline V gene encodes CDR1 SGHKS and CDR2 YYEKEE (reference sequence). V was cut by 4 bases and J by 4 bases, with 12 bases left in between. In nucleotides, the CDR3 is TGTGCCAGCAGCCGCGGGACAGACGGGGCCAACGTCCTGACTTTC. Amino acid sequence: CASSRGTDGANVLTF.

This chain uses TRBV28 with TRBJ2-5, with D possibly TRBD1 on 6 matching bases. The ends were cut back, 5 bases at V and 3 bases at J, with 16 bases in the middle. Per germline, CDR1 MDHEN and CDR2 SYDVKM. There are 15 residues in the CDR3. CDR3 nucleotides: TGTGCCAGCAGTCTCGCCTCGACAGGAGAAGAGACCCAGTACTTC. This encodes CASSLASTGEETQYF.

The rearrangement uses TRBV4-2 and TRBJ1-1; D is unclear. Trimming cost V 3 bases and J 6 bases, with 14 bases left between them. The CDR3 has 14 residues. Per germline, CDR1 LGHNA and CDR2 YNFKEQ. The CDR3 protein is CASSQVGPRAEAFF. CDR3 sequence (DNA): TGTGCCAGCAGCCAGGTAGGGCCCCGCGCTGAAGCTTTCTTT.